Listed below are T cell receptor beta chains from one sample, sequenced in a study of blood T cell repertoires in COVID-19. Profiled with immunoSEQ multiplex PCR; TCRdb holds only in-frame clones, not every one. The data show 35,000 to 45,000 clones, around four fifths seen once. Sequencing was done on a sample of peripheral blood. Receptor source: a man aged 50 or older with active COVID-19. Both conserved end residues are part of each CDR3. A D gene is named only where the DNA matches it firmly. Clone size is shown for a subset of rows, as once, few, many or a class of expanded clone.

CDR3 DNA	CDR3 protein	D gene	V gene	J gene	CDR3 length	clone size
TGTGCCAGCAGCCCTCCCGGACTAGCGGGAAATGAGCAGTTCTTC	CASSPPGLAGNEQFF	TRBD2	TRBV11-1	TRBJ2-1	15	-
TGTGCCACCTCACGGGGGAGGTCCTACAATGAGCAGTTCTTC	CATSRGRSYNEQFF	-	TRBV19	TRBJ2-1	14	-
TGTGCCAGCATTAAGGGGTTATCGAATTCACCCCTCCACTTT	CASIKGLSNSPLHF	-	TRBV28	TRBJ1-6	14	-
TGCGCCAGCAGCATAGGACAGGGCGCCACAGATACGCAGTATTTT	CASSIGQGATDTQYF	TRBD1	TRBV5-1	TRBJ2-3	15	-
TGTGCCAGCAGTTACCCACCCGGGATAGCGGGAGGTCGGAGCAATGAGCAGTTCTTC	CASSYPPGIAGGRSNEQFF	TRBD2	TRBV6-2/TRBV6-3	TRBJ2-1	19	once
TGTGCCAGCAGTGACCCCCAGGGGGTGGATAACTATGGCTACACCTTC	CASSDPQGVDNYGYTF	TRBD1	TRBV2	TRBJ1-2	16	-
TGTGCCAGCAGACTAGCGGGGTGGGACTTTAATGAGCAGTTCTTC	CASRLAGWDFNEQFF	TRBD2	TRBV6-5	TRBJ2-1	15	once
TGTGCCACCAGCAGAGATAATCGGGGACAGGGCGAGCAGTACTTC	CATSRDNRGQGEQYF	TRBD1	TRBV15	TRBJ2-7	15	-
TGTGCCAGCAGCTTAGTCGGACAGGGGGCGGGCACTGAAGCTTTCTTT	CASSLVGQGAGTEAFF	TRBD1	TRBV7-2	TRBJ1-1	16	-
TGTGCCAGCAGCTTGAGAGCGGGGGGGACGGGGGAGACCCAGTACTTC	CASSLRAGGTGETQYF	TRBD2	TRBV5-4	TRBJ2-5	16	-
TGTGCCAGCAGCCAAGACAGGACAGATCAGCCCCAGCATTTT	CASSQDRTDQPQHF	-	TRBV4-2	TRBJ1-5	14	-
TGCGCCAGCAGCTCTACGACAGCTCCAAATGAGCAGTTCTTC	CASSSTTAPNEQFF	-	TRBV5-1	TRBJ2-1	14	-
TGTGCCAGCCGGCCGGGTACCTATGGCTACACCTTC	CASRPGTYGYTF	-	TRBV19	TRBJ1-2	12	-
TGTGCCACCAGTGACCCGGACAGGGTTGGCTACACCTTC	CATSDPDRVGYTF	TRBD1	TRBV24-1	TRBJ1-2	13	once
TGTGCCAGCTCTGGCAGGGGGAACACTGAAGCTTTCTTT	CASSGRGNTEAFF	-	TRBV18	TRBJ1-1	13	-
TGTGCCAGCAGTTATTTTACAGGGGGCATGGGGCAGCCCCAGCATTTT	CASSYFTGGMGQPQHF	TRBD1	TRBV6-5	TRBJ1-5	16	-
TGTGCTAGTGGTTGGGGACAGGGGACCTACCAAGAGACCCAGTACTTC	CASGWGQGTYQETQYF	TRBD1	TRBV12-5	TRBJ2-5	16	-
TGTGCCAGCAGCTCGGGACAGCGTCACTACACCTTC	CASSSGQRHYTF	TRBD1	TRBV7-9	TRBJ1-2	12	-
TGTGCCAGTAGTAGTTGGGACAGGGCATACGAGCAGTACTTC	CASSSWDRAYEQYF	TRBD1	TRBV19	TRBJ2-7	14	-
TGCAGCGTCGCGTGGACAACTATCCACGAGCAGTACTTC	CSVAWTTIHEQYF	-	TRBV29-1	TRBJ2-7	13	-
TGTGCCAGCAGCAATACCGGGACTAGCGGGAGGGCGCGGCAGTACTTC	CASSNTGTSGRARQYF	TRBD2	TRBV6-2/TRBV6-3	TRBJ2-7	16	once
TGCGCCAGCACCCTCCTCGCAGCGGGGGCCAGTGATACGCAGTATTTT	CASTLLAAGASDTQYF	TRBD2	TRBV5-1	TRBJ2-3	16	-
TGTGCCAGCAGCCAAGCTTCCTACGTCCAAGAGACCCAGTACTTC	CASSQASYVQETQYF	-	TRBV4-2	TRBJ2-5	15	-
TGTGCCAGCTCACTCGGGACTCAGACTACGCAGTATTTT	CASSLGTQTTQYF	-	TRBV18	TRBJ2-3	13	-
TGTGCCAGCAGTTACCACGCAGGTGGGAGGCACACTGAAGCTTTCTTT	CASSYHAGGRHTEAFF	-	TRBV6-5	TRBJ1-1	16	-
TGTGCCAGCAGTTCAGGACTAGCGAGGAAGACCCAGTACTTC	CASSSGLARKTQYF	TRBD2	TRBV6-2/TRBV6-3	TRBJ2-5	14	once
TGTGCCATCAGCACTACGCTAAACACTGAAGCTTTCTTT	CAISTTLNTEAFF	-	TRBV10-3	TRBJ1-1	13	once
TGTGCCAGCAGCCCGACTAGCGGTTTGTCCCAGTACTTC	CASSPTSGLSQYF	TRBD2	TRBV9	TRBJ2-5	13	-
TGCGCCAGCAGCTGGGCTTCTAGCGGGGGCCGCACCAACTACGAGCAGTACTTC	CASSWASSGGRTNYEQYF	TRBD2	TRBV5-1	TRBJ2-7	18	-
TGTGCCAGCACTCCGGGGGGCCGCGGCTACGAGCAGTACTTC	CASTPGGRGYEQYF	-	TRBV28	TRBJ2-7	14	few
TGTGCCAGCAGCTCGCAACTAGCGGGAGATGAGACCCAGTACTTC	CASSSQLAGDETQYF	TRBD2	TRBV5-5	TRBJ2-5	15	-
TGTGCCAGCACGAGCAGGGTTTCGGGTGAGCAGTTCTTC	CASTSRVSGEQFF	-	TRBV12-3/TRBV12-4	TRBJ2-1	13	-
TGCGCCAGTAAAAGCGGGAGCATCCCCTACAATGAGCAGTTCTTC	CASKSGSIPYNEQFF	TRBD2	TRBV5-1	TRBJ2-1	15	once
TGTGCCAGCAGCGTAGCAGGGGGTGGCACTGAAGCTTTCTTT	CASSVAGGGTEAFF	TRBD1	TRBV9	TRBJ1-1	14	-
TGTGCCAGCAGCCAAGATTCACGGTATAGCAATCAGCCCCAGCATTTT	CASSQDSRYSNQPQHF	-	TRBV3-1/TRBV3-2	TRBJ1-5	16	-
TGTGCCAGCCGGGAGCGGCCAGGGTACTCCTACGAGCAGTACTTC	CASRERPGYSYEQYF	-	TRBV11-2	TRBJ2-7	15	-
TGTGCCAGCAGTTACTCCTTACAGGGGTTGACCTACGAGCAGTACTTC	CASSYSLQGLTYEQYF	TRBD1	TRBV6-5	TRBJ2-7	16	once
TGTGCCACCAGTGACCTAGGGACCGGGGGCAATGAGCAGTTCTTC	CATSDLGTGGNEQFF	-	TRBV24-1	TRBJ2-1	15	-
TGTGCCAGCAGCCTCGGACAGGCCAATGAAAAACTGTTTTTT	CASSLGQANEKLFF	TRBD1	TRBV7-9	TRBJ1-4	14	-
TGTGCCAGTAGTATAATGGGACAGGGTAATCAGCCCCAGCATTTT	CASSIMGQGNQPQHF	TRBD1	TRBV19	TRBJ1-5	15	once
TGTGCCAGCAGCTTAAGTAGCGGACCTTCCCATGAGCAGTTCTTC	CASSLSSGPSHEQFF	-	TRBV7-3	TRBJ2-1	15	-
TGTGCCAGCAGATCGGGACATCGGAACACCGGGGAGCTGTTTTTT	CASRSGHRNTGELFF	-	TRBV7-9	TRBJ2-2	15	-
TGCGCCAGCAGCCAAGATCCAAGCTTCAATGAGCAGTTCTTC	CASSQDPSFNEQFF	-	TRBV4-3	TRBJ2-1	14	-
TGTGCCAGCAGCTTAAACGGAGATGAGCAGTTCTTC	CASSLNGDEQFF	-	TRBV7-3	TRBJ2-1	12	-
TGTGCCAGCAGGACCCCCCGGGGTTCCTACAATGAGCAGTTCTTC	CASRTPRGSYNEQFF	-	TRBV7-2	TRBJ2-1	15	-